This TCR beta chain appears in the sequencing data of a study of blood T cell repertoires in COVID-19 (dated by TCRdb to about 2020). In terms of the full investigation: The collaborator samples originated in the United States, Italy and Spain and spanned the acute and convalescent phases of COVID-19. The prospective study material was composed of cDNA or gDNA derived from T cells, B-cell-depleted T cells, or PBMCs. Subjects who had been exposed to COVID-19, were actively infected with it, or had recovered from it provided the deeply sampled blood TCRbeta repertoires that made up the dataset. The repertoires were released in a freely available public database intended as a resource for research on the immune response to SARS-CoV-2. Samples came from the ongoing ImmuneRACE study (first 160 participants) plus 1,254 subjects from 6 global collaborators. Sample metadata almost always included a de-identified subject ID, COVID-19 status, age in years and sex. HLA class I and class II types, where available, came from metadata supplied by the sample provider rather than from assay-based typing.

Paper-wide results and their limitations: The amount of clinical and demographic metadata varied by source and participant and was provided uncurated.

TCRbeta CDR3 regions were amplified from genomic DNA by means of the immunoSEQ Assay, a bias-controlled multiplex PCR. Per the original workflow: The number of nucleated cells in each sample was estimated by amplification of reference gene primers within the assay. Sequence reads were collapsed and filtered to measure the absolute abundance of every unique TCRbeta CDR3 rearrangement. Productive Simpson clonality was computed per sample as the square root of Simpson's diversity index over productive rearrangements. TCRdb provides this immuneACCESS table in a form limited to in-frame rearrangements. Some clones are lacking; in checked studies, under half of them reflect an unresolved V gene, and why the rest are absent is not known. V, J and clone size were drawn from that table, and D and trimming were deduced from the DNA. A total of more than 200,000 clones appear in this sample, around 85% of them only once. The ten top clones hold around 2.2% of the sample.

With regard to this clone: Its antigen remains unidentified. Base qualities are missing; no much larger clone stands one base away.

Collaborating institutions collected whole blood in K2EDTA tubes following their own protocols. For TCRbeta analysis, collaborators shipped samples as frozen whole blood, isolated PBMCs, or DNA extracted from either of those sample types. V lost 0 bases and J lost 6 bases, and the count of bases not matched to a germline gene is 7. The CDR3 runs 16 amino acids, cysteine and phenylalanine included. The kept DNA is CDR3 alone, 48 bases in frame from the first base. The germline V gene encodes CDR1 SGHNT and CDR2 YYREEE (reference sequence). This sequence was found in a woman aged 45-65 years with acute or convalescent COVID-19. Here the chain combines TRBV5-4 and TRBJ2-2, with 8 bases in between that match TRBD1. The sequenced sample was peripheral blood. CDR3 reads: CASSLGQGFLAGELFF. The DNA sequence follows: TGTGCCAGCAGCTTGGGACAGGGGTTTCTCGCCGGGGAGCTGTTTTTT.